The text below deals with one TCR beta chain. These data are taken from a study of T cell changes during pregnancy in multiple sclerosis. Only in-frame clones appear in the TCRdb table, and some are missing; sequencing was by immunoSEQ multiplex PCR. The sample contains roughly 80,000 clones, 92% of which appear only once. This CDR3 is 15 amino acids long. The germline gives CDR1 SGHRS, CDR2 YFSETQ. Trimming pared 0 bases from V and 4 bases from J, leaving 11 bases between. The clonotype originates from a female donor with multiple sclerosis, enrolled in a pregnancy study. This rearrangement joins TRBV5-1 to TRBJ1-5; D might be TRBD1 (5 bases). The source was peripheral blood, collected before pregnancy. CDR3 coding DNA: TGCGCCAGCAGCTTGGCCGGGACTAATAATCAGCCCCAGCATTTT. Residues: CASSLAGTNNQPQHF.